Presented here are 3 T cell receptor beta chains from one specimen sequenced in a study of OX40 agonist ivuxolimab in advanced cancers. This table comes from immunoSEQ multiplex PCR, and its TCRdb copy is limited to in-frame clones, with some not included. Of some 14,000 clones listed, more than 75% are singletons. Sequenced material: CD4+ or CD8+ T cells sorted from blood, taken in a trial of the OX40 agonist ivuxolimab. The origin of the receptors is an adult with an advanced solid tumor such as melanoma, head and neck, liver or kidney cancer.

This chain uses TRBV29-1 with TRBJ1-2; 8 bases fit TRBD1. Germline-derived CDR1 and CDR2 are SQVTM and ANQGSEA. V lost 4 bases, J lost 7 bases, and 8 bases stayed unmatched. The CDR3 covers 13 residues. CDR3 DNA: TGCAGCGTTGCCTCCCGGACAGGGATTGGCTACACCTTC. Amino acids: CSVASRTGIGYTF.

The rearrangement uses TRBV9 and TRBJ2-7, with D hard to call. CDR3 size: 15 residues. V shed 4 bases and J shed 2 bases, with 16 bases lying between them. Germline CDR1 and CDR2: SGDLS and YYNGEE. For the CDR3, the DNA is TGTGCCAGCAGCCCACTCGAGGCGGTACCCTACGAGCAGTACTTC. Residues: CASSPLEAVPYEQYF.

The chain couples TRBV6-5 to TRBJ1-1; D unresolved. The V gene's germline CDR1 is MNHEY and CDR2 SVGAGI. Trimming left V 6 bases short and J 0 bases short, with 8 bases between. This CDR3 contains 13 residues. For the CDR3, the DNA is TGTGCCAGCAGCAAGACGGTGAACACTGAAGCTTTCTTT. Its translation: CASSKTVNTEAFF.